The source of this T cell receptor (beta chain) is a study of T cells in Graves' hyperthyroidism and ophthalmopathy (dated by TCRdb to about 2019). At the level of the whole study: Peripheral blood samples were taken at the time of initial diagnosis, prior to any treatment. TCR V-J signatures able to tell the groups apart were searched for in a discovery cohort of some 100 patients, of whom around 43 had Graves' ophthalmopathy and roughly 59 had stable Graves' hyperthyroidism. After sampling, hyperthyroidism patients received methimazole starting at 30 mg daily, and ophthalmopathy patients received high-dose intravenous methylprednisolone. In about 6 Graves' hyperthyroidism patients, the study also compared T-cell repertoires from thyroid tissue with T-cell repertoires from blood. The roughly 99 discovery patients were divided at random into training and test sets in a 7:3 ratio. An independent validation cohort of 18 to 20 hyperthyroidism patients and approximately 15 patients who later progressed to ophthalmopathy tested prospective prediction of ophthalmopathy. The paper reports TCR Vbeta CDR3 sequencing of approximately 130 peripheral blood samples: approximately 41 ophthalmopathy, under 85 hyperthyroidism and approximately 17 progressor patients. General conclusions and limits of the study: Ophthalmopathy was separated from stable hyperthyroidism by a 13 V-J signature model, with around 90% sensitivity and approximately 84% specificity obtained in cross-validation and 80%/75% obtained in testing. In validation, the model predicted progression to ophthalmopathy with just under 71% sensitivity and approximately 74% specificity, a median of about six months before onset. Most expanded thyroid clonotypes (frequency above 0.001) were also found in blood, which suggests that blood repertoires may mirror thyroid immune responses. No statistical method was used to set the sample size in advance, and investigators knew the group allocation.

Concerning this clonotype: This clone's antigen is unknown. No base-level quality is on record; no much larger clone is a single base apart.

In the ophthalmopathy patients, disease was moderately to severely active, with a Clinical Activity Score of 3 or more, a NOSPECS grade of 4 or more, and a duration of less than 3 months. The study excluded patients with uncontrolled infections, other autoimmune diseases, pregnancy or lactation. Diagnoses relied on clinical symptoms, serum thyroxine and TRAb, thyroid ultrasound and orbital computed tomography. PBMCs were isolated from 10 ml of fresh peripheral blood by Ficoll-Paque density gradient centrifugation. Trizol reagent was used to extract total RNA, and RNA quality was then checked on an Agilent 2100 Bioanalyzer. Amplification of TCR beta CDR3 regions was carried out from RNA transcripts. The first round of RT-PCR for the TCR CDR3 was performed with the HTBI primer set and the Qiagen OneStep RT-PCR kit. Libraries were constructed in a second round of multiplex PCR, after which size selection and purification were carried out. Sequencing of the libraries was done on an Illumina HiSeq2000 using paired-end 100 bp reads. On the authors' methods: SOAPnuke was used to process the raw data, throwing out any read that contained adapters or uncalled bases, had a mean Phred below 15, or lacked an exact constant-primer or identifier match. High-quality paired reads were merged using COPE v1.2.5, and each unique nucleotide sequence was defined as a clonotype. Clonotypes were aligned to IMGT TRBV, TRBD and TRBJ reference segments using MiTCR v1.1. Only V-J combinations with frequency above 0.0001, covering 99.2% of repertoires, were analysed. The TCS score was defined as the ratio of F50 (clonal expansion) to E x V (chaos), calculated using BLOSUM62-based TCRdist between CDR3 peptides within each V-J. Welch's t-statistics and random forest reduced 514 V-J features to 13, which were used in a naive Bayes classifier (R e1071). TCRdb handled the public reads itself, with Q25 trimming in fastp and clone calling in MiXCR, and kept productive beta chains. Under each unique CDR3 protein, matching rows form one entry showing the most common genes and DNA. The V and J calls follow TCRdb's processing rather than the paper's. The sample profile shows around 300,000 distinct CDR3 sequences; approximately 19% of them were found once. The top ten constitute less than 40% of the sample.

Sequenced input: blood. The TCR originated in a man aged 50 to 60 with Graves' ophthalmopathy.

Read as DNA, the sequence is TGTGCCAACTCCATCGAATTAACCGGGACAGGGAATAACAATGAGCAGTTCTTC. It encodes CANSIELTGTGNNNEQFF. The chain is assembled from TRBV2 and TRBJ2-1, with 9 bases aligning to TRBD1. The germline V gene yields SNHLY for CDR1 and FYNNEI for CDR2. Measured from the cysteine to the phenylalanine, the CDR3 is 18 residues long. CDR3 DNA is the only sequence kept; it has 54 bases, read in frame from the first base. Here V drops 10 bases and J drops 5 bases, and the junction holds 21 bases not matched to any gene.